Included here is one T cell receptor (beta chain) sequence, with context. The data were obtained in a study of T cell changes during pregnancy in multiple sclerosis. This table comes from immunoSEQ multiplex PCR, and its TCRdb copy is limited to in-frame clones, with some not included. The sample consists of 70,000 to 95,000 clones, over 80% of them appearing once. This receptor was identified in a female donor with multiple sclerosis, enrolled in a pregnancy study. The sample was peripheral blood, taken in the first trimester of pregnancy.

The CDR3 sequence is CATSIPSGGYNEQFF. The CDR3 nucleotides are TGTGCCACCTCTATACCGAGCGGGGGGTACAATGAGCAGTTCTTC. The chain recombines TRBV6-1 with TRBJ2-1; 9 bases are shared with TRBD2. Germline CDR1 MNHNS, CDR2 SASEGT. The V segment lost 10 bases and the J segment 4 bases; nucleotides outside the gene matches: 11. CDR3 length equals 15 residues.